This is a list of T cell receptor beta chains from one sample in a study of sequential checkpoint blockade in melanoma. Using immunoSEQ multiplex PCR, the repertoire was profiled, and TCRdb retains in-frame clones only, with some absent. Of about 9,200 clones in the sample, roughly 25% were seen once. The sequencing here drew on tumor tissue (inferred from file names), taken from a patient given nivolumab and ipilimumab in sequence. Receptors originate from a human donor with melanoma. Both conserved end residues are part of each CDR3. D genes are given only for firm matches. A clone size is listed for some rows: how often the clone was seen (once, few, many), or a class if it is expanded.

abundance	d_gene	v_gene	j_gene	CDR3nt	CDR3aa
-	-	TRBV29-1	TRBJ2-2	TGCAGCGTTGTGACACCTCACACCGGGGAGCTGTTTTTT	CSVVTPHTGELFF
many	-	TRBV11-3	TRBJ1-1	TGTGCCAGCAGCGCGTTAAGGGGGGCGAACACTGAAGCTTTCTTT	CASSALRGANTEAFF
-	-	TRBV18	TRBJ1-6	TGTGCCAGCTCCCGGCGGACAGCGGCTGCACTTCAACTAGGGGTGAATTCACCCCTCCACTTT	CASSRRTAAALQLGVNSPLHF
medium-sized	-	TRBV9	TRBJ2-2	TGTGCCAGCAGCGTAAATCAGGGTGTCCCCGGGGAGCTGTTTTTT	CASSVNQGVPGELFF
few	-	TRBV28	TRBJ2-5	TGTGCCAGCAGTTTATCGGTTGAGACCCAGTACTTC	CASSLSVETQYF
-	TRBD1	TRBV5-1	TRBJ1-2	TGCGCCAGCAGCTTGAGACAGGGTGTTAACTATGGCTACACCTTC	CASSLRQGVNYGYTF
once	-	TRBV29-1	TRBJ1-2	TGCAGCGTTGAAGACCCGATAAAAAATTCTGGCTACACCTTC	CSVEDPIKNSGYTF
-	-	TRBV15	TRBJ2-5	TGTGCCACCAGCAACCCAGGGAAGAGAGAGACCCAGTACTTC	CATSNPGKRETQYF
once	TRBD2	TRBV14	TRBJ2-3	TGTGCCAGCAGCCAAGATCCAGCGGGGGCAGATACGCAGTATTTT	CASSQDPAGADTQYF
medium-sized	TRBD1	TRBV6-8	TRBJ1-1	TGTGCCATCATCGAAAGAACAGGGGAGAACACTGAAGCTTTCTTT	CAIIERTGENTEAFF
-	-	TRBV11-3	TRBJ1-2	TGTGCCAGCAGCCCCGACCGGGACATTTATGGCTACACCTTC	CASSPDRDIYGYTF
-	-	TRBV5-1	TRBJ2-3	TGCGCCAGCAGCTTGTCGGGGGCTGGAGATACGCAGTATTTT	CASSLSGAGDTQYF
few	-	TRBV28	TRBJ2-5	TGTGCCAGCAGTTTAAGCGAGCCGACCCAGTACTTC	CASSLSEPTQYF
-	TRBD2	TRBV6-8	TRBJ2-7	TGTGCCAGCACCAATAGGAGGGGAGCGGGAACCTACGAGCAGTACTTC	CASTNRRGAGTYEQYF
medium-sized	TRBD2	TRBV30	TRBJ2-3	TGTGCCTGGGGACTAGCGGGGATCACAGATACGCAGTATTTT	CAWGLAGITDTQYF
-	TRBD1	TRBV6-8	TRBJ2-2	TGTGCCAGCAGGGTGAGACAGGGGAACACCGGGGAGCTGTTTTTT	CASRVRQGNTGELFF
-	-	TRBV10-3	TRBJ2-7	TGTGCCAGCGGTACCATCACCTACGAGCAGTACTTC	CASGTITYEQYF
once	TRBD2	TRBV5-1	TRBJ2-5	TGCGCCAGCAGCTTGAATTCACTAGCGGGGGGACCTCAAGAGACCCAGTACTTC	CASSLNSLAGGPQETQYF
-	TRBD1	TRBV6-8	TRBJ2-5	TGTGCCAGCAGACTGGCAGGACAGGGGAAAGAGACCCAGTACTTC	CASRLAGQGKETQYF
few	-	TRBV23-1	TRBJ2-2	TGCGCCAGCAGCCAAGACGGGGGCCTCACCGGGGAGCTGTTTTTT	CASSQDGGLTGELFF
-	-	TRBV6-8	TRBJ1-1	TGTGCCAGCAGTTACTCCCAGTTCAGCCAGCGAAGCACTGAAGCTTTCTTT	CASSYSQFSQRSTEAFF
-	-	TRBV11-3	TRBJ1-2	TGTGCCAGCAGAAGCCCCCAAGGGGCGGATGGCTACACCTTC	CASRSPQGADGYTF
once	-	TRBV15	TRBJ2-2	TGTGCCACCAGCAGAGGCACAGACTTGAACACCGGGGAGCTGTTTTTT	CATSRGTDLNTGELFF
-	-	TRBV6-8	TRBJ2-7	TGTGCCAGCAGCTCGGGACGAAGCTCCTACGAGCAGTACTTC	CASSSGRSSYEQYF
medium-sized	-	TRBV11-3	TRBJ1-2	TGTGCCAGCAGCTTTGGGACGGAAAACTATGGCTACACCTTC	CASSFGTENYGYTF
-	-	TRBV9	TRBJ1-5	TGTGCCAGCAGCGTAGATAGCAGCAATCAGCCCCAGCATTTT	CASSVDSSNQPQHF
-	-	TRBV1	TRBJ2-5	TGCGCCAGCAGCCAGTGGGGACAGGGGAAAGAGACCCAGTACTTC	CASSQWGQGKETQYF
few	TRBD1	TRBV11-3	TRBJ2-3	TGTGCCAGCAGTACGGACAGGGACCACACAGATACGCAGTATTTT	CASSTDRDHTDTQYF
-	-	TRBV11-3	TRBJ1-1	TGTGCCAGCAGCCTTGAGGGATTCAGGAACACTGAAGCTTTCTTT	CASSLEGFRNTEAFF
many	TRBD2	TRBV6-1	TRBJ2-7	TGTGCCAGCAGTGAAGTTCGAGCGGGGGGCCCTTACGAGCAGTACTTC	CASSEVRAGGPYEQYF
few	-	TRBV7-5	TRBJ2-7	TGTGCCAGCAGCCGGGACACGGCCGCCTACGAGCAGTACTTC	CASSRDTAAYEQYF
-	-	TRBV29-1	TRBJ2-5	TGCAGCGTTGCCGGGACGGGAGCCGGGCCCAGGGAAGAGACCCAGTACTTC	CSVAGTGAGPREETQYF
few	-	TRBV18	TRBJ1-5	TGTGCCAGCTCACCCTCCGGGAGGGATGATCAGCCCCAGCATTTT	CASSPSGRDDQPQHF
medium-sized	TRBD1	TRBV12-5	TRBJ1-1	TGTGCTAGTGGTTTGGTGCTGTCAGGGGGGGTCACTGAAGCTTTCTTT	CASGLVLSGGVTEAFF